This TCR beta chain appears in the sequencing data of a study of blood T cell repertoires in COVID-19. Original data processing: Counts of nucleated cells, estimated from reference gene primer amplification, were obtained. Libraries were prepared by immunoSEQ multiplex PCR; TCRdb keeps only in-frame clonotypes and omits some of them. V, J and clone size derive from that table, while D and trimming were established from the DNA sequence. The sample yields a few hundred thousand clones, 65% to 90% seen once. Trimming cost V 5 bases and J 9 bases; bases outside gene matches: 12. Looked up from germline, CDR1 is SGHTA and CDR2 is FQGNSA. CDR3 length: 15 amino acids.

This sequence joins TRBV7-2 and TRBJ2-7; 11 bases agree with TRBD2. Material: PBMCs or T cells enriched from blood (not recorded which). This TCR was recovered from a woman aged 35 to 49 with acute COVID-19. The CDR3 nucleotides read TGTGCCAGCAGCGAAAGTAGCGGGGGGGGTACCATGCAGTACTTC. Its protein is CASSESSGGGTMQYF.